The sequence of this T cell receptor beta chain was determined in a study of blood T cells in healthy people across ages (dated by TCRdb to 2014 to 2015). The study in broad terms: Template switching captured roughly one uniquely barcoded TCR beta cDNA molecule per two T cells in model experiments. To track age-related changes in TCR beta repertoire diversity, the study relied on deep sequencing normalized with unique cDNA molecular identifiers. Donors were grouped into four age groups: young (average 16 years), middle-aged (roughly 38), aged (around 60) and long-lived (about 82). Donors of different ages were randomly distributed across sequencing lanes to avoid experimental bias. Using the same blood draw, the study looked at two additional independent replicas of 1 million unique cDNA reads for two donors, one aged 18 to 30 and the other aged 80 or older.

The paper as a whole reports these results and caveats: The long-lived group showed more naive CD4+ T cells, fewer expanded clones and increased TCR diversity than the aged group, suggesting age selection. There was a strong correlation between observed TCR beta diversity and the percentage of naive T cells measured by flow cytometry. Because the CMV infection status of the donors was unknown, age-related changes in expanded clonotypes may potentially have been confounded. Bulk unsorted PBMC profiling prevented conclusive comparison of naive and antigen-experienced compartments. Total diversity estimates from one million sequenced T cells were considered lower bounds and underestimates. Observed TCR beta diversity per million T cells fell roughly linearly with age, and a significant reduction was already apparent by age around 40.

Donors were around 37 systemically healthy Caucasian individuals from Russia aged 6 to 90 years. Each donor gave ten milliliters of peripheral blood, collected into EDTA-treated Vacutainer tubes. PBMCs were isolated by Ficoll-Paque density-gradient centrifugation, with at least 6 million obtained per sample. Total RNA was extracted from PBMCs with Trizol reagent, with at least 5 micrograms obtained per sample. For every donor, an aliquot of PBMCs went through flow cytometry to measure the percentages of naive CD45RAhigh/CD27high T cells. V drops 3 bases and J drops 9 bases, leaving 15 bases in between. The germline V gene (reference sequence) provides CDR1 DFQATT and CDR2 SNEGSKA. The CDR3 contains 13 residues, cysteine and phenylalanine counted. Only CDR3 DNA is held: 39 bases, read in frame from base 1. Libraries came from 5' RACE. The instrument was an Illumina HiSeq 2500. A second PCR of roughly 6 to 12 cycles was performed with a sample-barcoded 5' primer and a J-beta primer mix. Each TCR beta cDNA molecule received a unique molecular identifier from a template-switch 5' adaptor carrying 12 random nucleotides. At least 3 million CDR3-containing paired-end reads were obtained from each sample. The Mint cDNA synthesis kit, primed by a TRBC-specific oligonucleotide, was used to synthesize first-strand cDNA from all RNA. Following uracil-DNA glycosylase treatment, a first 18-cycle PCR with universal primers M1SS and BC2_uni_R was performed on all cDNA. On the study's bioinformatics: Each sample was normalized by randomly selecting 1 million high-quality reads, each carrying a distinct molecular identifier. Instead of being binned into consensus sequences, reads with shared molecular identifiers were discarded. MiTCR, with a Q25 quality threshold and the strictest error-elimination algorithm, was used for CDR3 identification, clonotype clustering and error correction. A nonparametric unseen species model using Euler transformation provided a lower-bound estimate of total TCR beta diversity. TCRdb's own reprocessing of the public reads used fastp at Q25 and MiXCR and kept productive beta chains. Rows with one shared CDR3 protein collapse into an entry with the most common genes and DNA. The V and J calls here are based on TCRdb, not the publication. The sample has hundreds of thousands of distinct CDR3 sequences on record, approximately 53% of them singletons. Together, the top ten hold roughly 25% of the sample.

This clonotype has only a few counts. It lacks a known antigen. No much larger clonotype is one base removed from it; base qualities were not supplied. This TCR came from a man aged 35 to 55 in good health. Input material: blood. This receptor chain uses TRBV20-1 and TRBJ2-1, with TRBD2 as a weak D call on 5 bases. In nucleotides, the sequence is TGCAGTGCTAGCGCAGCGGTGGGGTCTGAGCAGTTCTTC. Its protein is CSASAAVGSEQFF.